This T cell receptor (beta chain) was captured in a study of T cell responses to AZD1222 COVID-19 vaccine. Study-wide points: The number of AZD1222 recipients seropositive at baseline was only five or six. Among spike-specific TCRs, nearly half reportedly target unmutated variant regions. In a largely white British group with more females than males, clonal diversity was possibly underestimated. Researchers report vaccine-associated CD4 TCRs spanning spike, with dominance at 160-218 and 743-854.

This clone was counted once. Its target is not known. TCRdb's copy holds only in-frame clones and misses some; the assay was immunoSEQ multiplex PCR. Of approximately 67,000 clones in the sample, approximately 90% are singletons; the top ten hold roughly 31%. Germline assignment: CDR1 SGHRS and CDR2 YFSETQ. Trimming at V came to 2 bases and at J to 5 bases, leaving 3 bases not matched to a gene. The length of the CDR3 is 14 residues. The clonotype was recovered from an adult who received the AZD1222 COVID-19 vaccine. The sequencing here drew on peripheral blood, taken 28 days after the second AZD1222 dose. The rearrangement joins TRBV5-1 to TRBJ2-5; 10 bases are a match to TRBD2. The CDR3 region has the DNA TGCGCCAGCAGCTTAGGACTAGCGGTTGAGACCCAGTACTTC. Amino acids: CASSLGLAVETQYF.